Presented here are 9 T cell receptor beta chains from one specimen sequenced in a study of radiotherapy plus CTLA-4 blockade in lung cancer (dated by TCRdb to 2016 to 2018). The library was produced with the immunoSEQ multiplex PCR assay. In TCRdb, the immuneACCESS table is reduced to in-frame sequences with V and J assigned. These tables do not hold every clone; where another copy was compared, an unresolved V gene accounts for under half, and the others remain unexplained. The sample includes around 59,000 clones, with approximately 68% observed a single time. Approximately 8.3% of the sample is held by the ten biggest clonotypes. This specimen consisted of peripheral blood, obtained from a patient treated with radiotherapy plus ipilimumab. These receptors were taken from a human donor with non-small cell lung cancer whose response to radiotherapy plus ipilimumab could not be evaluated.

The chain combines TRBV19 with TRBJ2-1; D is possibly TRBD1 (6 bases). The CDR3 length is 14 residues. Trimming took off 4 bases at V and 6 bases at J, with 13 bases between the two ends. Germline V gene lookup returns CDR1 LNHDA and CDR2 SQIVND (reference sequence). CDR3 loop: CASSKGGPPNEQFF. The CDR3 DNA reads TGTGCCAGTAGTAAAGGGGGTCCTCCCAATGAGCAGTTCTTC.

The V and J genes are TRBV5-1 and TRBJ1-1; 7 bases are shared with TRBD1. This CDR3 has 14 amino acids. V lost 5 bases to trimming and J lost 2 bases; unmatched junction nucleotides: 6. CDR1 and CDR2 from the germline V gene are SGHRS and YFSETQ. The CDR3 DNA is TGCGCCAGCAGTCGCCAGGGGGGTAACACTGAAGCTTTCTTT. This encodes CASSRQGGNTEAFF.

This clone was counted once. This chain connects TRBV28 to TRBJ1-2; a weak D match, TRBD1 (6 bases). Germline V gene sequence: CDR1 MDHEN, CDR2 SYDVKM. The ends were cut back, 9 bases at V and 3 bases at J, with 11 bases in the middle. The CDR3 runs 12 residues. Here the CDR3 DNA reads TGTGCCAGTCTACAGGGATACTATGGCTACACCTTC. Its translation is CASLQGYYGYTF.

This chain links TRBV7-2 with TRBJ1-2, with no clear D. The length of the CDR3 is 14 residues. Trimming pared 6 bases from V and 6 bases from J, leaving 17 bases between. Germline values: CDR1 SGHTA, CDR2 FQGNSA. CDR3 protein: CASSTGPPPHGYTF. Here the CDR3 DNA reads TGTGCCAGCAGTACTGGGCCGCCGCCCCATGGCTACACCTTC.

The V call is TRBV4-2, the J call TRBJ2-7, with 11 nucleotides matching TRBD2. With 1 base clipped from V and 5 bases from J, the junction kept 16 bases outside the gene matches. CDR1 and CDR2 from the germline V gene are LGHNA and YNFKEQ. The CDR3 is 19 residues long. This CDR3 is CASSQVVIAGGSPSDEQYF. In nucleotides, the CDR3 is TGTGCCAGCAGCCAAGTTGTTATAGCGGGGGGGTCGCCTTCCGACGAGCAGTACTTC.

The chain couples TRBV7-2 to TRBJ2-7; the match to TRBD2 covers 8 bases. CDR3 length: 14 amino acids. The J segment lost 3 bases and the V segment lost 5 bases, leaving 6 bases of the junction unmatched. Looked up from germline, CDR1 is SGHTA and CDR2 is FQGNSA. This CDR3 reads CASSTGGARYEQYF. CDR3 nucleotides: TGTGCCAGCAGCACCGGGGGGGCGCGCTACGAGCAGTACTTC.

CDR3 bases: TGTGCCAGCAGCCGCGACATAGGGGCAAATTCGCGTTCACCCCTCCACTTT. Its protein product is CASSRDIGANSRSPLHF. The chain recombines TRBV7-6 with TRBJ1-6; perhaps TRBD1 as D (5 bases). V lost 5 bases and J lost 9, with 23 bases in between. The length of the CDR3 is 17 residues. Germline V gives CDR1 SGHVS, CDR2 FNYEAQ.

The chain uses TRBV5-1 and TRBJ1-2; D may be TRBD1 (6 bases). Per the germline V gene, CDR1 is SGHRS and CDR2 is YFSETQ. The CDR3 is 14 residues long. The germline V and J ends were trimmed by 4 bases and 6 bases, with 16 bases remaining between them. The CDR3 is CASSLGQKSNGYTF. CDR3 bases: TGCGCCAGCAGCCTCGGACAGAAATCTAATGGCTACACCTTC.

V usage is TRBV7-2 and J usage is TRBJ2-5; D is ambiguous. V lost 5 bases, J lost 2 bases, and 9 bases lay in between. In germline, CDR1 is SGHTA, CDR2 FQGNSA. This CDR3 comprises 13 residues. CDR3 region: CASSAARQETQYF. As DNA, the CDR3 is TGTGCCAGCAGCGCCGCCAGACAAGAGACCCAGTACTTC.